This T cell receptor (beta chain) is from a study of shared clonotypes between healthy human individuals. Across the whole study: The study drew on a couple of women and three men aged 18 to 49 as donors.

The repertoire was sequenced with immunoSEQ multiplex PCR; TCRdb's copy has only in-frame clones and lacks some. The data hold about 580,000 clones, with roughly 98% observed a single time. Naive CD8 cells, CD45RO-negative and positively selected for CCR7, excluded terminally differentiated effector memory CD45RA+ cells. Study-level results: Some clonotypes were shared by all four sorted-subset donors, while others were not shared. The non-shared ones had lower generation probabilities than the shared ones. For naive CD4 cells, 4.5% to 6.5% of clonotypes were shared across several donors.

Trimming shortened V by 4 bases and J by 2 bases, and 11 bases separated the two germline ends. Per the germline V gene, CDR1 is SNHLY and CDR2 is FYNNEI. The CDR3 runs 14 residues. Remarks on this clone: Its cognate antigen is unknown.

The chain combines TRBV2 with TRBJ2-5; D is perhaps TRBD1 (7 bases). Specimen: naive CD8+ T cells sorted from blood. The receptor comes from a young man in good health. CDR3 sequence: CASSGAGGQETQYF. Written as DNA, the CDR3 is TGTGCCAGCAGTGGGGCAGGGGGGCAAGAGACCCAGTACTTC. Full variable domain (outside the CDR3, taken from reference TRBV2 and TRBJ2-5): EPEVTQTPSHQVTQMGQEVILRCVPISNHLYFYWYRQILGQKVEFLVSFYNNEISEKSEIFDDQFSVERPDGSNFTLKIRSTKLEDSAMYFCASSGAGGQETQYFGPGTRLLVL.